This T cell receptor beta chain came from a study of blood T cell repertoires in COVID-19. Study summary: Both acute and convalescent COVID-19 samples were obtained from the United States, Italy and Spain.

As handled by the study authors: Amplification with reference gene primers provided the estimates of nucleated cell counts. Profiled with immunoSEQ multiplex PCR; TCRdb holds only in-frame clones, not every one. From that table come the V and J calls and clone size; the DNA was used to work out D and trimming. This table holds about 260,000 clones, 85% to 90% found once. V was trimmed by 6 bases and J by 0 bases, leaving 12 bases between them. The CDR3 extends over 15 amino acids. Germline V lookup: CDR1 MNHEY, CDR2 SVGAGI. Sequencing used peripheral blood. V and J are TRBV6-5 and TRBJ1-5; a possible D gene is TRBD1 (6 bases). The TCR sequence derives from a woman aged 40 to 55 with acute or convalescent COVID-19. The CDR3 nucleotides read TGTGCCAGCAGCAGGACAGTTTATAGCAATCAGCCCCAGCATTTT. Translation: CASSRTVYSNQPQHF.